A single sample is the source of the 20 T cell receptor beta chains below, sequenced in a study of shared clonotypes between healthy human individuals (dated by TCRdb to 2018 to 2020). Library generation was performed with the immunoSEQ multiplex PCR assay. The clones in this table, taken by TCRdb from immuneACCESS, are in-frame only. Not every clone is retained; where verified, under half of the shortfall comes from an unresolved V gene, and the cause of the rest is unknown. In this sample the table shows over 700,000 clones, around 77% of which occur a single time. In total, the top ten clones hold under 2% of the sample. The sequencing sample was made of memory CD4+ T cells sorted from blood. The label giving this sample's cell subset or site can be read as: CD45RA-negative fraction. All receptors derive from a woman aged 30 to 39 in good health.

The chain joins TRBV28 to TRBJ2-7; 9 nucleotides align to TRBD1. The ends lost 7 bases at V and 5 bases at J; junction bases unmatched: 18. The germline gives CDR1 MDHEN, CDR2 SYDVKM. The CDR3 has 17 amino acids. This chain's CDR3 is CASTFPLTGTGFHEQYF. CDR3 sequence (DNA): TGTGCCAGCACCTTTCCCCTGACCGGGACAGGGTTTCACGAGCAGTACTTC.

Only a few counts were recorded for this clone. This rearrangement joins TRBV19 to TRBJ2-3; D not resolved. V dropped 3 bases and J dropped 8 bases, with 15 bases sitting between them. This CDR3 is 14 amino acids long. Germline V gives CDR1 LNHDA, CDR2 SQIVND (reference sequence). The CDR3 coding sequence is TGTGCCAGTAGTATGACGGGTGCCGCCATTACGCAGTATTTT. Residues: CASSMTGAAITQYF.

The chain links TRBV10-2 to TRBJ2-7, with D possibly being TRBD2 (6 bases). Germline CDR1 is WSHSY and CDR2 is SAAADI. CDR3 length: 16 amino acids. The V end was cut by 8 bases, the J end by 0 bases, with 20 bases between. CDR3 loop: CASLPRGGGGSYEQYF. DNA of the CDR3: TGCGCCAGCCTACCTCGTGGGGGAGGAGGCTCCTACGAGCAGTACTTC.

The chain carries TRBV25-1 and TRBJ2-7; no definite D call. Germline values: CDR1 MGHDK, CDR2 SYGVNS. V lost 0 bases and J lost 7, with 7 bases in between. The CDR3 is 12 residues long. Written as DNA, the CDR3 is TGTGCCAGCAGTGAATATAGCCGGGAGCAGTACTTC. Its protein product is CASSEYSREQYF.

V is TRBV7-9 and J is TRBJ2-7; the match to TRBD2 covers 7 bases. CDR1 SEHNR and CDR2 FQNEAQ come from the germline V gene (reference sequence). The CDR3 runs 12 residues. V lost 5 bases to trimming and J lost 6 bases; unmatched junction nucleotides: 4. In DNA form, the CDR3 reads TGTGCCAGCAGCCCAGCGGGGCGCGAGCAGTACTTC. Its protein product is CASSPAGREQYF.

The V gene is TRBV28, the J gene TRBJ2-7; tentatively, D is TRBD2 (5 bases). The CDR3 consists of 13 residues. V shed 6 bases and J shed 7 bases, with 16 bases lying between them. CDR1 and CDR2 (germline): MDHEN, SYDVKM. This chain's CDR3 is CASRDSQKGEQYF. CDR3 DNA: TGTGCCAGCAGGGACTCGCAAAAAGGGGAGCAGTACTTC.

This rearrangement joins TRBV5-1 to TRBJ2-3; D may be TRBD2 (6 bases). CDR3 size: 15 residues. Germline V gives CDR1 SGHRS, CDR2 YFSETQ. V lost 5 bases and J 0 bases, leaving 13 bases between the germline ends. CDR3 DNA sequence: TGCGCCAGCAGAACGCCTAGCGCGAGCACAGATACGCAGTATTTT. This gives the protein CASRTPSASTDTQYF.

This chain links TRBV5-1 with TRBJ2-5, with TRBD1 identical over 7 bases. Germline assignment: CDR1 SGHRS and CDR2 YFSETQ. The V segment lost 4 bases and the J segment 1 base; nucleotides outside the gene matches: 4. The CDR3 spans 14 residues. CDR3 loop: CASSLGTAQETQYF. CDR3 nucleotide sequence: TGCGCCAGCAGCCTGGGGACAGCCCAAGAGACCCAGTACTTC.

The chain carries TRBV19 and TRBJ1-5; D is possibly TRBD1 (6 bases). CDR1 is LNHDA and CDR2 is SQIVND in the germline V gene (reference sequence). V was cut by 6 bases and J by 3 bases, with 12 bases left in between. The CDR3 consists of 14 residues. The CDR3 nucleotides are TGTGCCAGTAGAAGGGACACCCCCAATCAGCCCCAGCATTTT. It specifies CASRRDTPNQPQHF. Drawing the rest from reference TRBV19 and TRBJ1-5, the complete variable domain is DGGITQSPKYLFRKEGQNVTLSCEQNLNHDAMYWYRQDPGQGLRLIYYSQIVNDFQKGDIAEGYSVSREKKESFPLTVTSAQKNPTAFYLCASRRDTPNQPQHFGDGTRLSIL.

The rearrangement links TRBV7-8 to TRBJ1-2; 9 bases line up with TRBD1. Germline V gene sequence: CDR1 SGHVS, CDR2 FQNEAQ. The CDR3 is 15 residues long. The junction had 6 bases not matched to a gene; V was cut back by 1 base and J by 6 bases. CDR3 region: CASSLGGQGLHGYTF. For the CDR3, the DNA is TGTGCCAGCAGCTTAGGGGGACAGGGTCTGCATGGCTACACCTTC.

This clone appeared many times. V is TRBV19 and J is TRBJ1-5, with D possibly TRBD1 on 5 matching bases. Germline V lookup: CDR1 LNHDA, CDR2 SQIVND (reference sequence). V gave up 1 base and J gave up 5 bases, with 12 bases separating them. The CDR3 runs to 15 residues. CDR3 coding DNA: TGTGCCAGTAGTATAGTTGCAGGGATCGATCAGCCCCAGCATTTT. Translation: CASSIVAGIDQPQHF.

This clone showed up just once. The V gene is TRBV18, the J gene TRBJ2-2, with 12 bases lining up with TRBD1. The length of the CDR3 is 18 residues. V shed 4 bases and J 0 bases; nucleotides not matched to a gene: 6. Germline CDR1 and CDR2: KGHSH and LQKENI. The DNA for the CDR3 is TGTGCCAGCTCACGACTAGGGACAGGGGGCCCGAACACCGGGGAGCTGTTTTTT. This translates into CASSRLGTGGPNTGELFF.

V and J are TRBV28 and TRBJ2-7; perhaps TRBD2 as D (6 bases). CDR1 and CDR2 (germline): MDHEN, SYDVKM. Trimming shortened V by 6 bases and J by 6 bases, and 15 bases separated the two germline ends. This CDR3 is 13 amino acids long. The CDR3 loop reads CASSWEVRSEQYF. The CDR3 nucleotides read TGTGCCAGCAGCTGGGAGGTCCGAAGCGAGCAGTACTTC.

About this clone itself: Other nucleotide sequences in the sample specify the same CDR3. J is TRBJ2-1 and V is TRBV7-9, with D perhaps TRBD2 (6 bases). This CDR3 is 15 amino acids long. V was pared by 5 bases and J by 0 bases, with 11 bases between. The germline V gene has CDR1 SEHNR and CDR2 FQNEAQ (reference sequence). This CDR3 is CASSPRGSSYNEQFF. DNA of the CDR3: TGTGCCAGCAGCCCCCGGGGGAGCTCCTACAATGAGCAGTTCTTC.

The chain couples TRBV5-1 to TRBJ2-6, with no clear D. With 0 bases removed from V and 1 base from J, the gap between germline ends came to 5 bases. This CDR3 is 15 amino acids long. The germline gives CDR1 SGHRS, CDR2 YFSETQ. Here the CDR3 DNA reads TGCGCCAGCAGCTTGGAAGGGTCTGGGGCCAACGTCCTGACTTTC. It translates to CASSLEGSGANVLTF.

The chain combines TRBV14 with TRBJ2-1, with a weak D call TRBD2 (5 bases). Germline V gene lookup returns CDR1 SGHDN and CDR2 FVKESK. The length of the CDR3 is 16 residues. Trimming removed 1 base at V and 2 bases at J, with 12 bases between. CDR3 nucleotide sequence: TGTGCCAGCAGCCAAGCCGCCGGGATGACCTACAATGAGCAGTTCTTC. Its translation: CASSQAAGMTYNEQFF.

This sequence joins TRBV7-2 and TRBJ1-1; D is unresolved. This CDR3 region has 16 residues. Germline V gives CDR1 SGHTA, CDR2 FQGNSA. Trimming took off 1 base at V and 4 bases at J, with 16 bases between the two ends. The CDR3 coding sequence is TGTGCCAGCAGCTTAGGGTCAAGTCTCAGGAGCACTGAAGCTTTCTTT. The encoded protein is CASSLGSSLRSTEAFF.

The chain combines TRBV5-1 with TRBJ2-3; D may be TRBD1 or TRBD2 (5 bases each). The CDR3 spans 14 residues. Germline loops: CDR1 SGHRS, CDR2 YFSETQ. V was trimmed by 3 bases and J by 2 bases, leaving 10 bases between them. Here the CDR3 reads CASSYQGDTDTQYF. CDR3 sequence (DNA): TGCGCCAGCAGCTATCAGGGAGACACAGATACGCAGTATTTT.

This sequence joins TRBV6-5 and TRBJ2-1, with D maybe TRBD1 (6 bases). The V gene's germline CDR1 is MNHEY and CDR2 SVGAGI. The CDR3 is made up of 14 amino acids. Trimming took off 6 bases at V and 6 bases at J, with 15 bases between the two ends. CDR3 sequence: CASRPRTGRNEQFF. As DNA, the CDR3 is TGTGCCAGCAGGCCTCGTACAGGGCGCAATGAGCAGTTCTTC.

This clone was seen ten or more times. The same CDR3 arises from other DNA sequences in this sample as well. V gene TRBV6-5 combines with J gene TRBJ2-7; 11 bases fit TRBD1. The CDR3 has 14 residues. The J segment lost 4 bases and the V segment lost 6 bases, leaving 5 bases of the junction unmatched. The V gene's germline CDR1 is MNHEY and CDR2 SVGAGI. The CDR3 protein is CASSRGQGAYEQYF. DNA for the CDR3: TGTGCCAGCAGCCGAGGACAGGGGGCTTACGAGCAGTACTTC.